A selection of T cell receptor beta chains follows, all from one sample in a study of blood T cells in healthy people across ages. TCRdb recomputed calls from the 5' RACE reads with MiXCR, one row per CDR3 protein. In the table there are roughly 1.4 million distinct CDR3 sequences, around 55% of which are singletons. Sequencing was done on a sample of blood. Receptors were obtained from a man between 18 and 29 years old in good health. Each CDR3 is given with its conserved first and last residue. Fields, in order: V gene, J gene, D gene, clone size, CDR3 DNA, CDR3 protein. A D gene is named only where the DNA matches it firmly. Size is omitted from some rows. Given values are once, few, many or a class for expanded clones.

TRBV7-9	TRBJ1-1	-	-	TGTGCCAGCAGCCCCGGACGGGGCGCTGAAGCTTTCTTT	CASSPGRGAEAFF
TRBV29-1	TRBJ1-1	-	few	TGCAGCGTTGGGGGGCGGACGAACACTGAAGCTTTCTTT	CSVGGRTNTEAFF
TRBV7-8	TRBJ2-7	TRBD2	-	TGTGCCAGCGCCCTAGCGGGGCCCCCTCAGCAGTACTTC	CASALAGPPQQYF
TRBV7-9	TRBJ2-2	TRBD1	-	TGTGCCAGCAGCCCCGGACAGGGGAAGACCGGGGAGCTGTTTTTT	CASSPGQGKTGELFF
TRBV25-1	TRBJ2-7	-	once	TGTGCCAGCAGCCTTAGGGGATCCTCCGACGAGCAGTACTTC	CASSLRGSSDEQYF
TRBV14	TRBJ1-5	-	few	TGTGCCAGCAGCCCGGGACCGATTTCGTTACCGAGCAATCAGCCCCAGCATTTT	CASSPGPISLPSNQPQHF
TRBV5-5	TRBJ2-7	-	-	TGTGCCAGCAGCTTCCGGGGATGGGACTACGAGCAGTACTTC	CASSFRGWDYEQYF
TRBV6-5	TRBJ2-2	-	-	TGTGCCAGCAGTTACCCCGGAGACACCGGGGAGCTGTTTTTT	CASSYPGDTGELFF
TRBV11-2	TRBJ2-1	-	-	TGTGCCAGCAGCCCCCCGAGACAAGTCCCCAATGAGCAGTTCTTC	CASSPPRQVPNEQFF
TRBV4-2	TRBJ1-2	TRBD1	-	TGTGCCAGCAGCCAGGCGACAGGGGAGGCCGCGTATGGCTACACCTTC	CASSQATGEAAYGYTF
TRBV28	TRBJ1-2	-	-	TGTGCCAGCAGTTTAGATACACAGATGGTTAGTGGCTACACCTTC	CASSLDTQMVSGYTF
TRBV4-1	TRBJ2-5	-	-	TGCGCCAGCAGCCAACCCGCTGGTGAGCGGTACTTC	CASSQPAGERYF
TRBV15	TRBJ2-1	TRBD2	many	TGTGCCACCAGCAGAGAGGGACTAGCGGGTATGAATGAGCAGTTCTTC	CATSREGLAGMNEQFF
TRBV20-1	TRBJ2-7	TRBD1	-	TGCAGTGCCTACGCCCGGACAGGGAGTTTGAACGAGCAGTACTTC	CSAYARTGSLNEQYF
TRBV6-1	TRBJ2-5	-	-	TGTGCCAGCAGTGAACACAATGAGCAGTACTTC	CASSEHNEQYF
TRBV5-1	TRBJ2-3	-	-	TGCGCTAGCAGCTGGACAAACCCCCGGATACACACAGATACGCAGTATTTT	CASSWTNPRIHTDTQYF
TRBV7-2	TRBJ2-5	-	-	TGTGCCAGTAGAGCCGGGATCCAAGAGACCCAGTACTTC	CASRAGIQETQYF
TRBV20-1	TRBJ2-7	TRBD2	-	TGCAGTGCTATGGTAGGAGCGGGGAGCTCCTACGAGCAGTACTTC	CSAMVGAGSSYEQYF
TRBV10-3	TRBJ1-2	-	-	TGTGCCATCCCGGGTGATGGAAGCTATGGCTACACCTTC	CAIPGDGSYGYTF
TRBV29-1	TRBJ2-5	TRBD2	few	TGCAGCTTGCGGACTAGCCAGGAGACCCAGTACTTC	CSLRTSQETQYF
TRBV4-1	TRBJ2-7	-	-	TGCGCCAGCAGCCAAGTGGGCTACAATGAGCAGTACTTC	CASSQVGYNEQYF
TRBV15	TRBJ2-5	-	few	TGTGCCACCAGCAGACTCCAGCAAGAGACCCAGTACTTC	CATSRLQQETQYF
TRBV12-3/TRBV12-4	TRBJ2-3	-	-	TGTGCCAGCAGTTCCCAGGCGACTCATACGCAGTATTTT	CASSSQATHTQYF
TRBV10-3	TRBJ2-7	-	once	TGTGCCATCAGTGAGGGCAGCGATTACGAGCAGTACTTC	CAISEGSDYEQYF
TRBV10-3	TRBJ2-7	TRBD2	-	TGTGCCATCGCTACTAGCGGGAGGATTTCCTCCTACGAGCAGTACTTC	CAIATSGRISSYEQYF